This T cell receptor (beta chain) was identified in a study of neurological immune-mediated disorders. Study results and caveats: TCR-beta repertoires seemed private in all groups, with no expanded CDR3 amino acid sequences shared.

Between the trimmed V and J ends, which lost 3 bases and 4 bases, there was a span of 14 bases. The CDR3 extends over 15 amino acids. Looked up from germline, CDR1 is SGHRS and CDR2 is YFSETQ. The cDNA was produced through 5'RACE with 10-nucleotide random UMIs. TCRdb re-called the 5' RACE reads with MiXCR, one entry per CDR3 protein. This table holds 55,000 to 70,000 distinct CDR3 sequences, more than 9.5% found once. A total of 2 million PBMCs stored at -80 degrees C provided the unsorted libraries. Ten or more counts support this clonotype. The antigen is undetermined. Sequencing was performed on PBMCs. The chain combines TRBV5-1 with TRBJ2-1; D is perhaps TRBD1 (6 bases). This receptor was taken from a man aged 55 to 69 in good health. The CDR3 DNA reads TGCGCCAGCAGCTCGGGCGGTGGACAGTACAATGAGCAGTTCTTC. Its translation is CASSSGGGQYNEQFF.